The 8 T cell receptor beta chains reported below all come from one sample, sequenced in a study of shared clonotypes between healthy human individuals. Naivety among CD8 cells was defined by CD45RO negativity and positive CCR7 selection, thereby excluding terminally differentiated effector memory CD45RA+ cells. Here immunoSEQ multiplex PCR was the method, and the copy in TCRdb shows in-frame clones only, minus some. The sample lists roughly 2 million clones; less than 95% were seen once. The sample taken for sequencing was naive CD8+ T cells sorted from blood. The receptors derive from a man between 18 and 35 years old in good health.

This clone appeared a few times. CDR3 in DNA: TGTGCCAGCAGCGTGACTAGCGGTCTGTACAATGAGCAGTTCTTC. It is translated as CASSVTSGLYNEQFF. The V gene is TRBV9, the J gene TRBJ2-1; 9 bases agree with TRBD2. Looked up from germline, CDR1 is SGDLS and CDR2 is YYNGEE. The CDR3 consists of 15 residues. V was pared by 2 bases and J by 4 bases, with 4 bases of the junction left unmatched.

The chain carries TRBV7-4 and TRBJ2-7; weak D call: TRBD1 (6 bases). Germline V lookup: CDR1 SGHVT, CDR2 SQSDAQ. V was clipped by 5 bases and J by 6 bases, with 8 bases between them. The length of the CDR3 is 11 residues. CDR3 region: CASSPRGEQYF. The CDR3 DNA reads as TGTGCCAGCAGCCCCAGGGGCGAGCAGTACTTC.

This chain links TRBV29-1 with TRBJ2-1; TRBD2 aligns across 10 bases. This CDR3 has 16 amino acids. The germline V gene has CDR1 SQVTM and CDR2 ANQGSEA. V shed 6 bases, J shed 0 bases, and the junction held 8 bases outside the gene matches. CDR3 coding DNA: TGCAGCGTCGCTCCGGGACTAGCGAGCTCCTACAATGAGCAGTTCTTC. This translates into CSVAPGLASSYNEQFF.

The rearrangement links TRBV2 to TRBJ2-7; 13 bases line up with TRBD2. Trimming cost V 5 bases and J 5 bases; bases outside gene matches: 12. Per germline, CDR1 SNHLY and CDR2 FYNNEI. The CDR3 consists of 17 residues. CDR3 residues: CASSHTSGGADPHEQYF. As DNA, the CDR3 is TGTGCCAGCAGTCACACTAGCGGGGGGGCCGACCCCCACGAGCAGTACTTC.

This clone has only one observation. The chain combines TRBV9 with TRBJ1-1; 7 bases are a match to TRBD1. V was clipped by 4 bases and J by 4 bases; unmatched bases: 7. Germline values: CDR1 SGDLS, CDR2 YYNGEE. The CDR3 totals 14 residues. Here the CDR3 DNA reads TGTGCCAGCAGCCGGGACAGCCGGGCCACTGAAGCTTTCTTT. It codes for CASSRDSRATEAFF.

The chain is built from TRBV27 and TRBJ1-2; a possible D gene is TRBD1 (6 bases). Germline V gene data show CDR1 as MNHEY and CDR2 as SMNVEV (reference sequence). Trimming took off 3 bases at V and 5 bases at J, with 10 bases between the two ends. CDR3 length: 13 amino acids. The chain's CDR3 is CASSFAQGYGYTF. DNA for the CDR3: TGTGCCAGCAGTTTCGCGCAGGGGTATGGCTACACCTTC.

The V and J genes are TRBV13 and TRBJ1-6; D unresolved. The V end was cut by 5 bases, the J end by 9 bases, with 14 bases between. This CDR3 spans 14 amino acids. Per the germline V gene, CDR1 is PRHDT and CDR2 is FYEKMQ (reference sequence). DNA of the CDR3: TGTGCCAGCAGCCCGGGCGGGGAAGGTTCACCCCTCCACTTT. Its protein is CASSPGGEGSPLHF.

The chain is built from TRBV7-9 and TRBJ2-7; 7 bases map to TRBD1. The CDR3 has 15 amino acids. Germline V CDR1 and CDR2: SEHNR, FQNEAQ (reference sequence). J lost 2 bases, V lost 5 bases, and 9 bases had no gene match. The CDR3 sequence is CASSPHTGTAYEQYF. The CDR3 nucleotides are TGTGCCAGCAGCCCACACACCGGGACAGCCTACGAGCAGTACTTC.